This T cell receptor beta chain was obtained from a study of HIV-infected children after antiretroviral therapy interruption. RNA-based 3' RACE libraries used unique molecular identifiers. One entry per CDR3 protein results from TCRdb running MiXCR on the 3' RACE reads. This sample has some 51,000 distinct CDR3 sequences, with 4.3% found just once. Treatment indicated: PENTA 11 planned treatment interruption arm or continuous ART arm. This clonotype was seen repeatedly, ten times or more. Trimming removed 2 bases at V and 0 bases at J, with 10 bases between. Germline V gene data show CDR1 as SGHRS and CDR2 as YFSETQ. This CDR3 has 15 residues.

This clonotype was sampled from a pool of human donors with HIV. Specimen: CD45RA+ CD4+ T cells from PBMCs, pooled from several time points, collected from a donor given antiretroviral therapy, either interrupted or continuous. The sample's subset: naive CD4+ CD45RA+ CD45RO- T cells. This rearrangement joins TRBV5-1 to TRBJ2-3; D may correspond to TRBD1 or TRBD2 (5 bases each). CDR3 residues: CASSFLGESTDTQYF. CDR3 in DNA: TGCGCCAGCAGCTTCTTGGGGGAAAGCACAGATACGCAGTATTTT.